The 2 T cell receptor beta chains presented below share a single source sample, sequenced in a study of control samples from healthy donors and cancer patients. Clones were sequenced by immunoSEQ multiplex PCR, and TCRdb holds only the in-frame ones, with some missing. This table has around 170,000 clones, about 91% appearing once. Sequenced sample: blood. The source is a woman aged 30 to 39 in good health.

DNA of the CDR3: TGTGCCAGCAGCACATGGAATTCACCCCTCCACTTT. Encoded protein: CASSTWNSPLHF. The chain combines TRBV21-1 with TRBJ1-6. TRBV21-1 is a pseudogene. This CDR3 is built from 12 residues.

This chain connects TRBV28 to TRBJ1-5; D uncertain. Trimming took 5 bases from V and 6 from J, leaving 14 bases between them. This CDR3 contains 14 residues. Germline CDR1 is MDHEN and CDR2 is SYDVKM. CDR3 nucleotides: TGTGCCAGCAGTCCCAGCTCGAGTGCTCAGCCCCAGCATTTT. This sequence encodes CASSPSSSAQPQHF.